This T cell receptor (beta chain) was captured in a study of blood T cells in healthy people across ages. Study conclusions and caveats: More naive CD4+ cells and higher diversity marked long-lived donors relative to aged donors. TCR beta diversity tracked closely with naive T cell percentage. Estimates of diversity drawn from one million T cells were considered underestimates.

This CDR3 is 16 amino acids long. The germline gives CDR1 MNHNS, CDR2 SASEGT. V lost 8 bases, J lost 6 bases, and 13 bases stayed unmatched. Comment on this clonotype: What it binds is not known.

Primers used in a second PCR of about 7 to 12 cycles were a sample-barcoded 5' primer and a J-beta primer mix. TCRdb recomputed calls from the 5' RACE reads with MiXCR, one row per CDR3 protein. The sample includes about 680,000 distinct CDR3 sequences, 49% of them seen just once. The V call is TRBV6-1, the J call TRBJ2-1; 10 nucleotides line up with TRBD2. This clonotype was obtained from a woman in her fifties or sixties in good health. Source material: blood. The CDR3 DNA is TGTGCCAGCTCGTGGGGCCGGACTAGCGGCTCCAATGAGCAGTTCTTC. This sequence encodes CASSWGRTSGSNEQFF.